These 3 T cell receptor beta chains originate from one sample sequenced in a study of control samples from healthy donors and cancer patients (dated by TCRdb to between 2020 and 2021). The library came from the immunoSEQ multiplex PCR assay. In its TCRdb copy, this immuneACCESS table keeps in-frame sequences only and misses some clones. Where compared with another copy, unresolved V genes explain less than half of these, and the others have no known cause. The sample table on file contains some 180,000 clones. The biggest ten clones account for roughly 2% of the sample. The sample taken for sequencing was blood. The receptor set was obtained from a woman aged 30 to 39 in good health.

The genes are TRBV7-2 and TRBJ2-1; D is unclear. V was clipped by 1 base and J by 0 bases, with 7 bases between them. Germline V gives CDR1 SGHTA, CDR2 FQGNSA. There are 15 residues in the CDR3. Here the CDR3 DNA reads TGTGCCAGCAGCTTAGTTTCTGACTCCTACAATGAGCAGTTCTTC. This gives the protein CASSLVSDSYNEQFF.

The chain is built from TRBV7-9 and TRBJ1-5, with D possibly being TRBD1 (6 bases). The CDR3 runs to 12 residues. Trimming took off 3 bases at V and 9 bases at J, with 9 bases between the two ends. In germline, CDR1 is SEHNR, CDR2 FQNEAQ (reference sequence). The CDR3 sequence: CASSFEQGPQHF. The CDR3 coding sequence is TGTGCCAGCAGCTTCGAACAGGGGCCCCAGCATTTT.

On this clone itself: This specimen includes other DNA sequences encoding the same CDR3. This chain connects TRBV7-9 to TRBJ1-5; D not resolved. CDR1 and CDR2 from the germline V gene are SEHNR and FQNEAQ (reference sequence). Trimming shortened V by 1 base and J by 7 bases, and 5 bases separated the two germline ends. This CDR3 has 12 amino acids. The CDR3 region is CASSLGGQPQHF. The CDR3 nucleotides read TGTGCCAGCAGCTTAGGGGGACAGCCCCAGCATTTT.